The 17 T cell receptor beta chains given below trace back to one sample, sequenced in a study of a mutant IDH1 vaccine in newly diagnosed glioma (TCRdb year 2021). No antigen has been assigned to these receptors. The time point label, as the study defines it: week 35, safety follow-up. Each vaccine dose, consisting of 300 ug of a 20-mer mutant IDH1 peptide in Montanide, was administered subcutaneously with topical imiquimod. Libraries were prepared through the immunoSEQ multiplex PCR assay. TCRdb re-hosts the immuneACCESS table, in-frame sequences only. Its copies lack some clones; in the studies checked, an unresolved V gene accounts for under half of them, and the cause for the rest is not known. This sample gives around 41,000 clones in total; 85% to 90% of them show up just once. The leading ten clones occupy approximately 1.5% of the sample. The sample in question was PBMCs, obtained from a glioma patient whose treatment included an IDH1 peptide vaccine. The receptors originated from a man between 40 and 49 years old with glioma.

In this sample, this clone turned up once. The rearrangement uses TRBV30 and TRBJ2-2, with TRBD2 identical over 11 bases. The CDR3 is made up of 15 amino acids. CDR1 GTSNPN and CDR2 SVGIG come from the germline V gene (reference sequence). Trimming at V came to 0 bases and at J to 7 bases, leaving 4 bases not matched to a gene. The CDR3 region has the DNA TGTGCCTGGAGTGTTAGCGGGGGGGCTGGCGGGGAGCTGTTTTTT. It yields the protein CAWSVSGGAGGELFF. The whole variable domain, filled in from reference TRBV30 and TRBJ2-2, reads SQTIHQWPATLVQPVGSPLSLECTVEGTSNPNLYWYRQAAGRGLQLLFYSVGIGQISSEVPQNLSASRPQDRQFILSSKKLLLSDSGFYLCAWSVSGGAGGELFFGEGSRLTVL.

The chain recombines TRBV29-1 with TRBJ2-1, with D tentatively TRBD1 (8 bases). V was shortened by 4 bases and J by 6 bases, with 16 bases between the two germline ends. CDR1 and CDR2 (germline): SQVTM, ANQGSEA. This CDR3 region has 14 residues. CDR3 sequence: CSVGYRGEGNEQFF. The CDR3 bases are TGCAGCGTTGGGTACAGGGGGGAGGGCAATGAGCAGTTCTTC.

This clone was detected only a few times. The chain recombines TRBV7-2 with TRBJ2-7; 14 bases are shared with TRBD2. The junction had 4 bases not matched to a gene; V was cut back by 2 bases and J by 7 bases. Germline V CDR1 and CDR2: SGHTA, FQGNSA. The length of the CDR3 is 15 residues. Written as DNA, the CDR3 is TGTGCCAGCAGCTTACAGGGACTAGCGGGAGAGGAGCAGTACTTC. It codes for CASSLQGLAGEEQYF.

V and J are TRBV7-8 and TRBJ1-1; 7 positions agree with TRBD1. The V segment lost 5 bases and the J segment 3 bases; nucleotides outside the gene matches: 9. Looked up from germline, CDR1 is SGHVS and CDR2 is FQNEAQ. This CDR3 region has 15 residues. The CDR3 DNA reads TGTGCCAGCAGCCCACGGACAGGAGCACACACTGAAGCTTTCTTT. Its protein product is CASSPRTGAHTEAFF.

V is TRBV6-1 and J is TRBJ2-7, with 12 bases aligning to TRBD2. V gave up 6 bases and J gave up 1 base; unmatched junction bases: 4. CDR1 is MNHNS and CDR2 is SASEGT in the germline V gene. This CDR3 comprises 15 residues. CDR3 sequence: CASRPGLAGSYEQYF. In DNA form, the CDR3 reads TGTGCCAGCAGGCCGGGACTAGCGGGTTCCTACGAGCAGTACTTC.

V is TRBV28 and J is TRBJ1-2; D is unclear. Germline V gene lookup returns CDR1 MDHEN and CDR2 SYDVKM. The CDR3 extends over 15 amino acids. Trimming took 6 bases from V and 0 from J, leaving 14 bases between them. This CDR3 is CASSHQWAANYGYTF. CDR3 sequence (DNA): TGTGCCAGCAGCCACCAGTGGGCCGCTAACTATGGCTACACCTTC.

As DNA, the CDR3 is TGTGCCAGCAGAGAAGCTTTCTTT. Translating it yields CASREAFF. The chain is built from TRBV6-5 and TRBJ1-1, with unresolved D. Germline V CDR1 and CDR2: MNHEY, SVGAGI. The V end lost 6 bases, the J end lost 8 bases, and 1 base lay between the germline ends. The CDR3 sequence is 8 residues long.

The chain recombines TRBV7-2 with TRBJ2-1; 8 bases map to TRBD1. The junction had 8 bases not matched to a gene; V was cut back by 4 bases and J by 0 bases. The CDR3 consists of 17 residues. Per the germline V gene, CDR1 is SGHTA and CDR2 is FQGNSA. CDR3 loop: CASSYPRTGSSYNEQFF. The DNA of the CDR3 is TGTGCCAGCAGCTATCCAAGGACAGGGAGCTCCTACAATGAGCAGTTCTTC.

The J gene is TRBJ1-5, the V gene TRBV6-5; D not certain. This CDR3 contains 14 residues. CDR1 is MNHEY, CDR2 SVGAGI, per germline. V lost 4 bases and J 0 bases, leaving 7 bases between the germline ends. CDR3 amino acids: CASSSPTSNQPQHF. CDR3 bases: TGTGCCAGCAGTTCCCCCACTAGCAATCAGCCCCAGCATTTT.

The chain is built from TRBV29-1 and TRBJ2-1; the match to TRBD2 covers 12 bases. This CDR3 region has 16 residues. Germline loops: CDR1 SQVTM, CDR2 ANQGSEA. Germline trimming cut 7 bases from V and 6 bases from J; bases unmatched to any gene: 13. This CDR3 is CSGLLAGGRGGNEQFF. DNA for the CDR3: TGCAGCGGCTTACTAGCGGGAGGCCGTGGGGGCAATGAGCAGTTCTTC.

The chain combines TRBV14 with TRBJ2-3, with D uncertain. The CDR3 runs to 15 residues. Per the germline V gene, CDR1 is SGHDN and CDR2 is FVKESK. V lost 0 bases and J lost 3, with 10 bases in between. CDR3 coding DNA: TGTGCCAGCAGCCAAGAGGCGTTTCTTACAGATACGCAGTATTTT. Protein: CASSQEAFLTDTQYF.

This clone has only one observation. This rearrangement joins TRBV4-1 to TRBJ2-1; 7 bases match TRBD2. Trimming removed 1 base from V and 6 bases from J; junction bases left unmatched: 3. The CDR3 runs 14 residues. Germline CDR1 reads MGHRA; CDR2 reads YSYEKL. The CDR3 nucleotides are TGCGCCAGCAGCCAAGGGACGGGGGGCAATGAGCAGTTCTTC. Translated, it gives CASSQGTGGNEQFF.

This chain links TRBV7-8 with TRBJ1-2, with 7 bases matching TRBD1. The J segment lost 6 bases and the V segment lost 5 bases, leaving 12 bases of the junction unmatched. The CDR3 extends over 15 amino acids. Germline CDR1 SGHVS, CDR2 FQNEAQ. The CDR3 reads CASSPRQGGRHGYTF. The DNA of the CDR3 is TGTGCCAGCAGCCCTCGACAGGGCGGTCGTCATGGCTACACCTTC.

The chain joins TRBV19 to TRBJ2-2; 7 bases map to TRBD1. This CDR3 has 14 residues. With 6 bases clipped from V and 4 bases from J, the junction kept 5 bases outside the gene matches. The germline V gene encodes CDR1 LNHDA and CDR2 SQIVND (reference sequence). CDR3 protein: CASRQDRRTGELFF. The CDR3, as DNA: TGTGCCAGTAGGCAGGACAGGCGCACCGGGGAGCTGTTTTTT.

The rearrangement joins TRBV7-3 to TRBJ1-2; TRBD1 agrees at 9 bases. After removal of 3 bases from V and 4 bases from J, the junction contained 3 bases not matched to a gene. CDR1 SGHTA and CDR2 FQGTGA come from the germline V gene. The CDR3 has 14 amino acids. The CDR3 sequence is CASSFTGGGYGYTF. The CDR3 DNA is TGTGCCAGCAGCTTCACAGGGGGCGGCTATGGCTACACCTTC.

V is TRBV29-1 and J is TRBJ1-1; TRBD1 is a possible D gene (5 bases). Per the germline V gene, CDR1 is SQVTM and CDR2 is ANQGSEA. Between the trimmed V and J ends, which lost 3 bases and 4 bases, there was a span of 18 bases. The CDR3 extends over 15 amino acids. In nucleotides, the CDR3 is TGCAGCGTTGACAGGGAGGGAGTTGAGAGCACTGAAGCTTTCTTT. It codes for CSVDREGVESTEAFF.

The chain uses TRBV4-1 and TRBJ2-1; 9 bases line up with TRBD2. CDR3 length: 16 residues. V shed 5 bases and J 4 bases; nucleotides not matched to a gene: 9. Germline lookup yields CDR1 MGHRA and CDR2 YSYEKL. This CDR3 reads CASSVIAGALYNEQFF. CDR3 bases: TGCGCCAGCAGCGTCATAGCGGGGGCCTTATACAATGAGCAGTTCTTC.